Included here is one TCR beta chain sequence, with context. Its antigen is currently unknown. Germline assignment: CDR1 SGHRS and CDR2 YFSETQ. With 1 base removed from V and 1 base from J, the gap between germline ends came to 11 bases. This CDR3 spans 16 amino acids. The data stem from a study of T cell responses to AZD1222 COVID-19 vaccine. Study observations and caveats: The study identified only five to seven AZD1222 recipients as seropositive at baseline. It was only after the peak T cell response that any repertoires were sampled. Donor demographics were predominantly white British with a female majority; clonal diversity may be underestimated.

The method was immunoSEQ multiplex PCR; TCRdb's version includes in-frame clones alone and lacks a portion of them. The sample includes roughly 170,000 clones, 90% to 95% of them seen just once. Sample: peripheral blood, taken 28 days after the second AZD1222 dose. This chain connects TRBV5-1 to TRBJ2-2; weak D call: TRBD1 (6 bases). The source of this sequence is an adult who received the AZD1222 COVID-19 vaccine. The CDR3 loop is CASSLTAGVNTGELFF. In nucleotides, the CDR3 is TGCGCCAGCAGCTTGACGGCAGGGGTGAACACCGGGGAGCTGTTTTTT.